The 17 T cell receptor beta chains reported below all come from one sample, sequenced in a study of blood T cell repertoires in COVID-19. Profiling relied on immunoSEQ multiplex PCR, and the TCRdb table lists in-frame clones only, not all of them. The profile shows more than 100,000 clones, 79% of them singletons. The sequencing sample was made of peripheral blood. The receptors derive from a woman older than 75 with acute or convalescent COVID-19.

The chain uses TRBV5-1 and TRBJ2-5, with 10 bases lining up with TRBD1. CDR1 is SGHRS and CDR2 is YFSETQ in the germline V gene. This CDR3 has 16 amino acids. Trimming at V came to 4 bases and at J to 5 bases, leaving 11 bases not matched to a gene. The CDR3 DNA sequence: TGCGCCAGCAGCCCTAGACAGGGGGCTGCCGGGGAGACCCAGTACTTC. It is translated as CASSPRQGAAGETQYF.

This clone occurred once. The V and J genes are TRBV24-1 and TRBJ2-3; 10 nucleotides match TRBD1. The CDR3 is 16 residues long. Trimming at V came to 2 bases and at J to 1 base, leaving 2 bases not matched to a gene. In germline, CDR1 is KGHDR, CDR2 SFDVKD. The CDR3 bases are TGTGCCACCAGTGATTATGGGACAGGGGGCACAGATACGCAGTATTTT. Translation: CATSDYGTGGTDTQYF.

This clone has just a few counts. The chain is built from TRBV28 and TRBJ1-4; D may be TRBD1 (5 bases). CDR3 length equals 13 residues. CDR1 and CDR2 from the germline V gene are MDHEN and SYDVKM. With 5 bases removed from V and 8 bases from J, the gap between germline ends came to 12 bases. The chain's CDR3 is CASSRGPDEKLFF. As DNA, the CDR3 is TGTGCCAGCAGTAGGGGCCCTGACGAAAAACTGTTTTTT.

The chain combines TRBV9 with TRBJ1-4, with D uncertain. Trimming removed 0 bases at V and 6 bases at J, with 9 bases between. The CDR3 has 14 residues. Germline V gives CDR1 SGDLS, CDR2 YYNGEE. As DNA, the CDR3 is TGTGCCAGCAGCGTAGGGAGGACCCATGAAAAACTGTTTTTT. Its translation: CASSVGRTHEKLFF.

This chain links TRBV28 with TRBJ2-7; 8 nucleotides match TRBD1. CDR1 and CDR2 from the germline V gene are MDHEN and SYDVKM. With V trimmed by 4 bases and J by 0 bases, 8 bases remained unmatched. The CDR3 is made up of 16 amino acids. DNA of the CDR3: TGTGCCAGCAGTTCGGCAACCGGACAGGGCTCCTACGAGCAGTACTTC. It translates to CASSSATGQGSYEQYF. Variable domain in full (rest from reference TRBV28 and TRBJ2-7): DVKVTQSSRYLVKRTGEKVFLECVQDMDHENMFWYRQDPGLGLRLIYFSYDVKMKEKGDIPEGYSVSREKKERFSLILESASTNQTSMYLCASSSATGQGSYEQYFGPGTRLTVT.

This chain joins TRBV12-5 and TRBJ1-1, with 7 nucleotides matching TRBD1. CDR3 size: 14 residues. Germline V gene data show CDR1 as LGHNT and CDR2 as FRNRAP. V lost 6 bases and J lost 5; bases outside the gene matches: 9. The CDR3 here is CASGPQGFRTEAFF. CDR3 nucleotides: TGTGCTAGTGGCCCACAGGGGTTTAGGACTGAAGCTTTCTTT.

This chain uses TRBV6-6 with TRBJ1-1; 9 nucleotides match TRBD1. The germline V gene has CDR1 MNHNY and CDR2 SVGAGI (reference sequence). The CDR3 extends over 13 amino acids. V lost 10 bases to trimming and J lost 4 bases; unmatched junction nucleotides: 7. The CDR3: CAINRGPGTEAFF. The CDR3 DNA follows: TGTGCCATTAACAGGGGGCCGGGCACTGAAGCTTTCTTT.

The chain is built from TRBV13 and TRBJ1-1; D is perhaps TRBD1 (5 bases). The V gene lost 5 bases and the J gene lost 0 bases, with 10 bases spanning the gap. The CDR3 length is 14 residues. The germline CDR1 and CDR2 sequences are PRHDT and FYEKMQ (reference sequence). The CDR3 region has the DNA TGTGCCAGCAGCACCGGACACCTGAACACTGAAGCTTTCTTT. It specifies CASSTGHLNTEAFF. The whole variable domain, filled in from reference TRBV13 and TRBJ1-1, reads AAGVIQSPRHLIKEKRETATLKCYPIPRHDTVYWYQQGPGQDPQFLISFYEKMQSDKGSIPDRFSAQQFSDYHSELNMSSLELGDSALYFCASSTGHLNTEAFFGQGTRLTVV.

The chain has TRBV24-1 and TRBJ2-1; 10 bases are a match to TRBD1. V shed 3 bases, J shed 8 bases, and the junction held 6 bases outside the gene matches. The CDR3 covers 15 residues. The germline CDR1 and CDR2 sequences are KGHDR and SFDVKD. The CDR3 loop is CATSDAGQGVDEQFF. CDR3 coding DNA: TGTGCCACCAGTGATGCCGGACAGGGGGTGGATGAGCAGTTCTTC.

The chain joins TRBV2 to TRBJ2-7; D gene ambiguous. This CDR3 contains 14 residues. CDR1 is SNHLY, CDR2 FYNNEI, per germline. V dropped 5 bases and J dropped 0 bases, with 11 bases sitting between them. The CDR3 DNA sequence: TGTGCCAGCAGTCCTGATAGTCACTCCTACGAGCAGTACTTC. Residues: CASSPDSHSYEQYF.

V gene TRBV5-4 combines with J gene TRBJ1-5; D is perhaps TRBD1 (5 bases). Germline V lookup: CDR1 SGHNT, CDR2 YYREEE (reference sequence). The CDR3 is 14 amino acids. The V end was cut by 1 base, the J end by 3 bases, with 8 bases between. The CDR3 DNA sequence: TGTGCCAGCAGCTTGAGACAGATCAATCAGCCCCAGCATTTT. It yields the protein CASSLRQINQPQHF.

The chain employs TRBV9 and TRBJ1-2; maybe TRBD1 (6 bases). The CDR3 is made up of 14 amino acids. The ends were cut back, 3 bases at V and 7 bases at J, with 16 bases in the middle. CDR1 and CDR2 (germline): SGDLS, YYNGEE. This CDR3 reads CASSGAGATGGYTF. CDR3 bases: TGTGCCAGCAGCGGGGCGGGGGCAACGGGTGGCTACACCTTC.

The chain is built from TRBV5-1 and TRBJ2-4; 12 positions agree with TRBD2. J was trimmed by 7 bases and V by 0 bases; bases with no gene match: 5. Germline CDR1 reads SGHRS; CDR2 reads YFSETQ. CDR3 length: 16 amino acids. CDR3 bases: TGCGCCAGCAGCTTGGGACTAGCGGGAGCGGCGAACATTCAGTACTTC. This gives the protein CASSLGLAGAANIQYF.

The rearrangement joins TRBV6-5 to TRBJ2-3, with 8 nucleotides matching TRBD2. From germline, CDR1 is MNHEY and CDR2 SVGAGI. With V trimmed by 5 bases and J by 6 bases, 4 bases remained unmatched. The CDR3 extends over 13 amino acids. CDR3: CASSREGLDTQYF. CDR3 in DNA: TGTGCCAGCAGTCGGGAGGGCCTCGATACGCAGTATTTT.

The J gene is TRBJ1-3, the V gene TRBV28; 7 bases fit TRBD1. The CDR3 contains 15 residues. CDR1 and CDR2 from the germline V gene are MDHEN and SYDVKM. The trim removed 5 bases at V and 0 bases at J, leaving 4 bases unmatched. CDR3 in amino acids: CASSLPGGSGNTIYF. The CDR3 bases are TGTGCCAGCAGTCTTCCAGGGGGCTCTGGAAACACCATATATTTT. The full variable domain, its missing parts supplied by reference TRBV28 and TRBJ1-3, is DVKVTQSSRYLVKRTGEKVFLECVQDMDHENMFWYRQDPGLGLRLIYFSYDVKMKEKGDIPEGYSVSREKKERFSLILESASTNQTSMYLCASSLPGGSGNTIYFGEGSWLTVV.

Comment on this clone: At one end, the junction sequence differs from germline, possibly due to a read error. This chain joins TRBV7-2 and TRBJ1-1, with D perhaps TRBD1 (5 bases). The CDR3 loop spans 15 amino acids. Germline CDR1 and CDR2: SGHTA and FQGNSA. CDR3 protein: CASSLWGSSDTEVFF. The CDR3 DNA follows: TGTGCCAGCAGCCTATGGGGAAGTTCGGACACTGAAGTTTTCTTT.

This clone was picked up one time. The chain carries TRBV11-1 and TRBJ1-2, with D tentatively TRBD1 (5 bases). The CDR3 spans 14 residues. From germline, CDR1 is SGHAT and CDR2 FQDESV (reference sequence). Trimming shortened V by 5 bases and J by 4 bases, and 14 bases separated the two germline ends. The CDR3 nucleotides are TGTGCCAGCAGCCCCGCCGCAGGGTCCTATGGCTACACCTTC. It specifies CASSPAAGSYGYTF.